Listed below are T cell receptor beta chains from one sample, sequenced in a study of early T cells in non-severe SARS-CoV-2 infection. Each CDR3 protein gets one entry after TCRdb re-called the 5' RACE reads with MiXCR. The table has around 50,000 distinct CDR3 sequences, 10% to 15% seen once; the top ten hold around 9.1%. Input material: whole blood. These receptors all stem from an adult who was a healthcare worker with PCR-confirmed SARS-CoV-2 infection or an uninfected control (not recorded which). The CDR3 runs from the conserved cysteine through the conserved F or W. D genes are given only for firm matches. Where a row states a size, it is once, few, many or the class of an expanded clone; other rows omit it.

TRBV7-2,14,many,NA,TRBJ2-7,TGTGCCAGCAGCTTACGGGACAAGAACTACGAGCAGTACTTC,CASSLRDKNYEQYF
TRBV7-9,13,few,NA,TRBJ1-4,TGTGCCAGCAGCCCAGCAGGGGATGAAAAACTGTTTTTT,CASSPAGDEKLFF
TRBV6-6,17,many,NA,TRBJ2-3,TGTGCCAGCGGCCTCAGCACCTGGGGGCGTAGCACAGATACGCAGTATTTT,CASGLSTWGRSTDTQYF
TRBV7-9,17,NA,NA,TRBJ1-1,TGTGCCAGCAGTCCCCCGATCGTAGGGCAGGGAAACACTGAAGCTTTCTTT,CASSPPIVGQGNTEAFF
TRBV11-2,18,NA,TRBD2,TRBJ2-3,TGTGCCAGCAGCCGACTAGGGGGACTAGTAGAAGACACAGATACGCAGTATTTT,CASSRLGGLVEDTDTQYF
TRBV4-2,13,NA,NA,TRBJ2-7,TGTGCCAGCAGCCAAGGCCGGGTCTACGAGCAGTACTTC,CASSQGRVYEQYF
TRBV30,13,many,NA,TRBJ1-1,TGTGCCTGGGCTTGGGCGGGGAGGACTGAAGCTTTCTTT,CAWAWAGRTEAFF
TRBV4-1,14,many,TRBD1,TRBJ1-1,TGCGCCAGCAGCTTAATACAGGGGGCCACTGAAGCTTTCTTT,CASSLIQGATEAFF
TRBV20-1,15,NA,NA,TRBJ1-1,TGCAGTGCTAGACAGAAAAGTGTGTTCGGCACTGAAGCTTTCTTT,CSARQKSVFGTEAFF
TRBV30,12,once,NA,TRBJ1-2,TGTGCCTGGATATTCGGGGACTATGGCTACACCTTC,CAWIFGDYGYTF
TRBV7-9,17,many,TRBD1,TRBJ1-2,TGTGCCAGCAGCTCCCACAGGGGGGATTTCGTGAAGAATGGCTACACCTTC,CASSSHRGDFVKNGYTF
TRBV7-2,15,many,NA,TRBJ2-3,TGTGCCAGCAGCCCCGGGGTGACTAGCACAGATACGCAGTATTTT,CASSPGVTSTDTQYF
TRBV24-1,16,few,NA,TRBJ2-1,TGTGCCACCAGTGATTTGAACGGTAGGCCTTACAATGAGCAGTTCTTC,CATSDLNGRPYNEQFF
TRBV11-3,13,many,NA,TRBJ2-7,TGTGCCAGCAGCTTAATGGAGAAGCACGAGCAGTACTTC,CASSLMEKHEQYF
TRBV5-4,17,many,TRBD1,TRBJ2-3,TGTGCCAGCAGCCCAGGACAGGGCCATTCTAGCACAGATACGCAGTATTTT,CASSPGQGHSSTDTQYF
TRBV7-8,16,few,NA,TRBJ2-3,TGTGCCAGCAGCCCTTCTGGGGCAGGGTCGGCAGATACGCAGTATTTT,CASSPSGAGSADTQYF
TRBV4-3,15,NA,TRBD1,TRBJ2-1,TGCGCCAGCAGCCAACTGACAGGGACCTACAATGAGCAGTTCTTC,CASSQLTGTYNEQFF
TRBV4-1,16,NA,NA,TRBJ2-3,TGCGCCAGCAGCCAACTTGACTTGTTTAGCACAGATACGCAGTATTTT,CASSQLDLFSTDTQYF
TRBV28,14,many,NA,TRBJ2-7,TGTGCCAGCATCAACCGGGACGGGGCCTACGAGCAGTACTTC,CASINRDGAYEQYF
TRBV11-3,12,NA,NA,TRBJ2-7,TGTGCCAGCAGCTTAAACCCCTACGAGCAGTACTTC,CASSLNPYEQYF
TRBV18,14,many,NA,TRBJ1-6,TGTGCCAGCTCACCAGGCTCCTATAATTCACCCCTCCACTTT,CASSPGSYNSPLHF
TRBV28,10,few,NA,TRBJ1-2,TGTGCCACAGGGAACTATGGCTACACCTTC,CATGNYGYTF
TRBV11-3,16,NA,NA,TRBJ1-6,TGTGCCAGCAGCCCGTCGAGGGCGGGGGTTCACAATCCCCTCCACTTT,CASSPSRAGVHNPLHF
TRBV5-1,14,many,NA,TRBJ2-7,TGCGCCAGCAGCTTGGGACAGGAATTCTACGAGCAGTACTTC,CASSLGQEFYEQYF
TRBV3-1,18,many,NA,TRBJ2-2,TGTGCCAGCAGCCAAGACAAGCGGACAGCGGGGTACACCGGGGAGCTGTTTTTT,CASSQDKRTAGYTGELFF
TRBV3-1,15,NA,NA,TRBJ2-6,TGTGCCAGCAGCCAGCTCTCCTCTGGGGCCAACGTCCTGACTTTC,CASSQLSSGANVLTF
TRBV5-1,13,NA,NA,TRBJ2-2,TGCGCCAGCAGCTTGGACGACACCGGGGAGCTGTTTTTT,CASSLDDTGELFF
TRBV6-1,14,few,NA,TRBJ2-7,TGTGCCAGCAGTGTCGAACGGGGAACCTACGAGCAGTACTTC,CASSVERGTYEQYF